The 9 T cell receptor beta chains listed next were all sequenced from one sample in a study of technical replicates of blood from a few donors. Clones were sequenced by immunoSEQ multiplex PCR, and TCRdb holds only the in-frame ones, with some missing. This table holds about 80,000 clones, around 94% found once. The source material was T cells isolated from PBMCs. These receptor sequences come from a human donor in good health.

V gene TRBV2 combines with J gene TRBJ2-1; 9 nucleotides align to TRBD2. This CDR3 comprises 14 residues. Germline CDR1 and CDR2: SNHLY and FYNNEI. J lost 9 bases, V lost 2 bases, and 5 bases had no gene match. The CDR3 region is CASSELAGVGEQFF. CDR3 sequence (DNA): TGTGCCAGCAGTGAATTAGCGGGAGTGGGTGAGCAGTTCTTC.

J is TRBJ2-4 and V is TRBV2; D is possibly TRBD2 (6 bases). The CDR3 length is 15 residues. The V end lost 6 bases, the J end lost 0 bases, and 12 bases lay between the germline ends. In germline, CDR1 is SNHLY, CDR2 FYNNEI. In DNA, the CDR3 is TGTGCCAGCAGCTGGGGGGTTCTAGCCAAAAACATTCAGTACTTC. Encoded protein: CASSWGVLAKNIQYF.

The chain couples TRBV7-2 to TRBJ2-1; 8 positions agree with TRBD2. Germline CDR1 and CDR2: SGHTA and FQGNSA. This CDR3 has 15 amino acids. The ends lost 1 base at V and 4 bases at J; junction bases unmatched: 3. The DNA of the CDR3 is TGTGCCAGCAGCTTAGACCTAGCGGGTTACAATGAGCAGTTCTTC. It specifies CASSLDLAGYNEQFF.

V usage is TRBV19 and J usage is TRBJ1-2; D call uncertain. With 5 bases removed from V and 4 bases from J, the gap between germline ends came to 17 bases. Per the germline V gene, CDR1 is LNHDA and CDR2 is SQIVND (reference sequence). CDR3 length: 15 residues. The CDR3 here is CASSAEFLGSYGYTF. For the CDR3, the DNA is TGTGCCAGTAGTGCCGAATTTCTAGGGAGCTATGGCTACACCTTC.

The gene calls are TRBV5-6 and TRBJ2-7; TRBD1 might be the D (5 bases). Germline V CDR1 and CDR2: SGHDT, YYEEEE. Trimming removed 3 bases at V and 4 bases at J, with 8 bases between. The CDR3 is 12 amino acids. CDR3 amino acids: CASSSDSYEQYF. CDR3 in DNA: TGTGCCAGCAGCTCAGACAGTTACGAGCAGTACTTC.

With respect to this clone: Additional DNA sequences in this sample encode the identical CDR3. This sequence joins TRBV7-9 and TRBJ2-7, with D uncertain. Germline V gene lookup returns CDR1 SEHNR and CDR2 FQNEAQ (reference sequence). The CDR3 is 11 residues long. Trimming took off 5 bases at V and 2 bases at J, with 4 bases between the two ends. The CDR3 region is CASSVTYEQYF. In DNA form, the CDR3 reads TGTGCCAGCAGCGTCACCTACGAGCAGTACTTC.

CDR3: CASSLSGTSGRGGGGEQFF. The CDR3 region has the DNA TGTGCCAGCAGCTTATCGGGGACTAGCGGGAGGGGAGGCGGGGGTGAGCAGTTCTTC. The genes are TRBV7-9 and TRBJ2-1; TRBD2 aligns across 16 bases. CDR1 and CDR2 from the germline V gene are SEHNR and FQNEAQ (reference sequence). Trimming removed 2 bases from V and 9 bases from J; junction bases left unmatched: 13. The CDR3 extends over 19 amino acids.

The rearrangement uses TRBV28 and TRBJ1-5; tentative D call: TRBD1 (5 bases). Looked up from germline, CDR1 is MDHEN and CDR2 is SYDVKM. The CDR3 is made up of 14 amino acids. V gave up 5 bases and J gave up 0 bases, with 8 bases separating them. The DNA of the CDR3 is TGTGCCAGCAGTGCGGGGGTTAGCAATCAGCCCCAGCATTTT. It encodes CASSAGVSNQPQHF.

V and J are TRBV18 and TRBJ1-2, with a tentative D call TRBD1 (6 bases). The CDR3 spans 14 residues. V was cut by 3 bases and J by 7 bases, with 15 bases left in between. Germline V lookup: CDR1 KGHSH, CDR2 LQKENI. CDR3 sequence: CASSPEGGYFGYTF. As DNA, the CDR3 is TGTGCCAGCTCACCGGAAGGGGGTTACTTTGGCTACACCTTC.